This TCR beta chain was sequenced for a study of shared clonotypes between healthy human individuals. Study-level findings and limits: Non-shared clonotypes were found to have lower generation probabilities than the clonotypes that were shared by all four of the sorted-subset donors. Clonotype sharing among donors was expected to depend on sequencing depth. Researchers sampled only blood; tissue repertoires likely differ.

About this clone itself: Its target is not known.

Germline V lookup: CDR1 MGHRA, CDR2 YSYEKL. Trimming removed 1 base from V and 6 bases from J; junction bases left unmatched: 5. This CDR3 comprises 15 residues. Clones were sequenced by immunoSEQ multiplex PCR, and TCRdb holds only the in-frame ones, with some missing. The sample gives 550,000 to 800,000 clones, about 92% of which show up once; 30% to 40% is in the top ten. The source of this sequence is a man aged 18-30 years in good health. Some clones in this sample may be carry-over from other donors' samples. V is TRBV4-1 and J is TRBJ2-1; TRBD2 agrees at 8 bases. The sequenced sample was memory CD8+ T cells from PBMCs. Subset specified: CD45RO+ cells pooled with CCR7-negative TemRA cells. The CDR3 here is CASSQGAGARNEQFF. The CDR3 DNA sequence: TGCGCCAGCAGCCAAGGAGCGGGAGCTCGCAATGAGCAGTTCTTC.